These T cell receptor beta chains were read from a single sample in a study of siplizumab effects on memory and regulatory T cells. TCRdb's table, derived via immunoSEQ multiplex PCR, lists solely in-frame clones and lacks some. Here the sample spans about 26,000 clones, 65% to 90% being singletons. The sample taken for sequencing was memory CD4+ T cells sorted from blood. All receptors derive from a human donor in good health. Each CDR3 is given with its conserved first and last residue. D genes are given only for firm matches. Expanded clones get a size class; other rows say once, few or many, or leave the size out.

clone_size | j_call | v_call | d_call | cdr3_length | cdr3_nt | cdr3_aa
. | TRBJ1-3 | TRBV28 | . | 14 | TGTGCCAGCAGTCCATCCCTGGCTGGACGGACCATATATTTT | CASSPSLAGRTIYF
. | TRBJ2-5 | TRBV19 | TRBD1 | 17 | TGTGCCAGTAACCTCGTTGTACGGACAGGGGGGATAGAGACCCAGTACTTC | CASNLVVRTGGIETQYF
. | TRBJ2-5 | TRBV14 | . | 15 | TGTGCCAGCAGCCAAGATCGATACAGGCGGGAGACCCAGTACTTC | CASSQDRYRRETQYF
. | TRBJ1-3 | TRBV5-1 | . | 14 | TGCGCCAGCAGCTTATCAGGGACTGGAAACACCATATATTTT | CASSLSGTGNTIYF
. | TRBJ2-3 | TRBV30 | . | 13 | TGTGCCTGGAGCCGGAGTAGGACAGATACGCAGTATTTT | CAWSRSRTDTQYF
. | TRBJ2-7 | TRBV12-5 | TRBD1 | 17 | TGTGCTAGTGGTTTGGACTCCGGGACAGGGGGCTTCTACGAGCAGTACTTC | CASGLDSGTGGFYEQYF
. | TRBJ1-1 | TRBV10-1 | . | 13 | TGCGCCAGCAACCGTACAGGGAACACTGAAGCTTTCTTT | CASNRTGNTEAFF
. | TRBJ2-1 | TRBV4-2 | TRBD1 | 17 | TGTGCCAGCAGCCAAGGCCGACAGGGGAGCTCCTACAATGAGCAGTTCTTC | CASSQGRQGSSYNEQFF
once | TRBJ1-2 | TRBV6-6 | . | 16 | TGTGCCAGCACTCTCGCGGGGGCGGGAACTAACTATGGCTACACCTTC | CASTLAGAGTNYGYTF
. | TRBJ1-2 | TRBV19 | . | 19 | TGTGCCAGTAGTATCCTCTTTAGGGACCCCGCGAGATCCAACTATGGCTACACCTTC | CASSILFRDPARSNYGYTF
. | TRBJ2-3 | TRBV7-9 | . | 12 | TGTGCCAGCAGCCTAGCTGTCGAAACGCAGTATTTT | CASSLAVETQYF
. | TRBJ1-2 | TRBV30 | . | 14 | TGTGCCTGGAGCCAAAGGCGGATTAACTATGGCTACACCTTC | CAWSQRRINYGYTF
. | TRBJ2-5 | TRBV6-4 | . | 14 | TGTGCCAGCACTCAGACTGGGGGATTAGAGACCCAGTACTTC | CASTQTGGLETQYF
. | TRBJ1-2 | TRBV28 | TRBD1 | 15 | TGTGCCAGCGGCGTGGTGGAGGGGGCTAGGGGGGGCTACACCTTC | CASGVVEGARGGYTF
. | TRBJ2-5 | TRBV6-5 | TRBD1 | 15 | TGTGCCAGCAGATACACCACGGGACAGCTAGAGACCCAGTACTTC | CASRYTTGQLETQYF
. | TRBJ1-1 | TRBV12-5 | . | 12 | TGTGCTAGTGGTTTGGGTTCCTCTGAAGCTTTCTTT | CASGLGSSEAFF
. | TRBJ2-7 | TRBV18 | TRBD1 | 16 | TGTGCCAGCTCACGACCCCCGGGACAGGGATACTACGAGCAGTACTTC | CASSRPPGQGYYEQYF
once | TRBJ1-1 | TRBV5-6 | TRBD1 | 15 | TGTGCCAGCAGCCAAACAGGGACAGGGCCCACTGAAGCTTTCTTT | CASSQTGTGPTEAFF
. | TRBJ1-1 | TRBV5-4 | . | 14 | TGTGCCAGCAGCTTGGAGGCGGTCAACACTGAAGCTTTCTTT | CASSLEAVNTEAFF
. | TRBJ2-5 | TRBV5-4 | . | 16 | TGTGCCAGCAGCTTGGCCGGCGTGGGGGGAGGAGAGACCCAGTACTTC | CASSLAGVGGGETQYF
. | TRBJ1-5 | TRBV19 | TRBD1 | 20 | TGTGCCAGTAGTCTCCGGACAGGGGGGCCAATTACCATCATTCCTTGGCCCCAGCATTTT | CASSLRTGGPITIIPWPQHF
. | TRBJ2-1 | TRBV18 | . | 14 | TGTGCCAGCTCACCACAGGGGAGATACAATGAGCAGTTCTTC | CASSPQGRYNEQFF